This T cell receptor (beta chain) was captured in a study of blood T cell repertoires in COVID-19 (dated by TCRdb to the early 2020s). Describing the broader study: Samples from collaborators originated in the United States, Italy and Spain and spanned both the acute and convalescent phases of COVID-19. The prospective study material was composed of cDNA or gDNA derived from T cells, B-cell-depleted T cells, or PBMCs. Subjects who had been exposed to COVID-19, were actively infected with it, or had recovered from it provided the deeply sampled blood TCRbeta repertoires that made up the dataset. A freely available public database, intended as a resource for researchers studying the immune response to SARS-CoV-2, is where the repertoires were released. Samples came from the ongoing ImmuneRACE study (first 160 participants) plus 1,254 subjects from 6 global collaborators. Sample metadata almost always included a de-identified subject ID, COVID-19 status, age in years and sex. Where HLA class I and class II types were available, the types were taken from metadata supplied by the sample provider, not from assay-based typing. What the work shows at the level of the full study, not this receptor alone: Clinical and demographic metadata were provided uncurated, with the amount varying by source and participant.

As concerns this clone: No cognate antigen has been identified for it. Base-call qualities are not available, and no considerably larger clone is one nucleotide away.

TCRbeta CDR3 regions were amplified from genomic DNA by means of the immunoSEQ Assay, a bias-controlled multiplex PCR. As for the original processing: The number of nucleated cells in each sample was estimated by amplification of reference gene primers within the assay. To quantify the absolute abundance of each unique TCRbeta CDR3 rearrangement, sequence reads were collapsed and filtered. For each sample, productive Simpson clonality was calculated as the square root of Simpson's diversity index across productive rearrangements. The source is immuneACCESS, and TCRdb retained only in-frame sequences with V and J called. Part of the clones is not carried over; for the studies checked, unresolved V genes explain less than half of this, and the remainder is unexplained. For V, J and clone size, that table is used; D and trimming come from the DNA. For this sample the table gives around 290,000 clones, of which about nine tenths were detected only once. Roughly 1.1% of the sample lies in the top ten.

Participants in the prospective study were aged about 18 to 89 years, lived in more than 20 United States geographic areas, and enrolled through a virtual design. To assign participants to cohorts, the prospective study relied on clinical history that participants themselves reported in a screening survey and a study questionnaire. Recovered participants in ImmuneRACE Cohort 3 were defined by two consecutive negative NP/OP PCR tests, clearance by a healthcare professional, or resolution of symptoms. Mobile phlebotomists in the prospective study collected whole blood, serum and a nasopharyngeal or oropharyngeal swab from every participant. Prospective study participants could optionally give additional blood draws and questionnaires over an approximately 2-month period. Prospective study blood samples were shipped either frozen or at room temperature before DNA extraction. V loses 0 bases of germline sequence and J loses 0 bases, and the interval between the two ends is 12 bases. From a lookup of the germline V gene, CDR1 and CDR2 are LGHNA and YSLEER. Taken from cysteine to phenylalanine, the CDR3 has 17 residues. The read is trimmed to its CDR3 DNA, 51 bases read in frame from base 1.

The chain is made from TRBV4-3 and TRBJ1-3; the D gene is unclear. The TCR sequence derives from a woman aged 25 to 45 who had recovered from COVID-19. Source material: PBMCs or T cells enriched from blood (not recorded which). The CDR3 here reads CASSQDPTVGSGNTIYF. In nucleotides, the sequence is TGCGCCAGCAGCCAAGATCCGACTGTAGGCTCTGGAAACACCATATATTTT.